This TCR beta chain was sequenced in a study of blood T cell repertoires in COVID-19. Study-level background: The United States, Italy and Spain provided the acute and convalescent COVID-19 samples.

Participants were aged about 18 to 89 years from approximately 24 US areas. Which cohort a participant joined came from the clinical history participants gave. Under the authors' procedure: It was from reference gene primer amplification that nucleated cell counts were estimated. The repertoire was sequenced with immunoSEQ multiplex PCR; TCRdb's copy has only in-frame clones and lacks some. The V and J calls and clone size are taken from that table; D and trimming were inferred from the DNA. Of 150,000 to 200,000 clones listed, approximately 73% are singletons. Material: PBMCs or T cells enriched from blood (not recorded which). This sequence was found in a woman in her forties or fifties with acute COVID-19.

The CDR3: CASSLRQESNYGYTF. For the CDR3, the DNA is TGTGCCAGCAGCTTGAGACAGGAGTCTAACTATGGCTACACCTTC. This chain joins TRBV7-8 and TRBJ1-2; weak D call: TRBD1 (6 bases). The CDR3 totals 15 residues. V was pared by 3 bases and J by 0 bases, with 11 bases between. Germline V gene data show CDR1 as SGHVS and CDR2 as FQNEAQ. The entire variable domain, with the rest obtained from reference TRBV7-8 and TRBJ1-2, is as follows: GAGVSQSPRYKVAKRGQDVALRCDPISGHVSLFWYQQALGQGPEFLTYFQNEAQLDKSGLPSDRFFAERPEGSVSTLKIQRTQQEDSAVYLCASSLRQESNYGYTFGSGTRLTVV.